One sample yielded the 20 T cell receptor beta chains listed below, sequenced in a study of T cells in Graves' hyperthyroidism and ophthalmopathy. RNA transcripts provided the source from which TCR beta CDR3 regions were amplified. HTBI primers drove first-round RT-PCR of the TCR CDR3. TCRdb reprocessed the multiplex PCR reads via MiXCR and lists one record per CDR3 protein. The table includes 300,000 or so distinct CDR3 sequences, approximately 18% detected once. The sequenced sample consisted of blood. These receptors came from a woman aged 45-65 years with Graves' hyperthyroidism.

This clonotype was picked up many times. This chain joins TRBV27 and TRBJ2-1; weak D call: TRBD1 (6 bases). Germline lookup yields CDR1 MNHEY and CDR2 SMNVEV (reference sequence). The length of the CDR3 is 14 residues. The V and J ends lost 3 bases and 5 bases respectively, with 11 bases between them. DNA of the CDR3: TGTGCCAGCAGTTTTCCGGGACACCACAATGAGCAGTTCTTC. Protein product: CASSFPGHHNEQFF.

There are many counts of this clonotype. The DNA of the CDR3 is TGTGCCTGGGCGGACAGGGGTCAAGAGACCCAGTACTTC. Its translation is CAWADRGQETQYF. The V call is TRBV30, the J call TRBJ2-5, with 9 bases fitting TRBD1. After removal of 5 bases from V and 2 bases from J, the junction contained 3 bases not matched to a gene. The CDR3 is 13 amino acids. CDR1 GTSNPN and CDR2 SVGIG come from the germline V gene (reference sequence).

This chain links TRBV20-1 with TRBJ2-5; 10 nucleotides line up with TRBD2. Germline V gene lookup returns CDR1 DFQATT and CDR2 SNEGSKA (reference sequence). This CDR3 is 14 amino acids long. V shed 2 bases, J shed 4 bases, and the junction held 4 bases outside the gene matches. The CDR3 loop is CSARPSGRVETQYF. CDR3 nucleotide sequence: TGCAGTGCTAGACCCAGCGGGAGGGTAGAGACCCAGTACTTC.

The table lists this clonotype with many counts. The J gene is TRBJ2-2, the V gene TRBV12-3 or TRBV12-4, with unresolved D. CDR3 size: 14 residues. V lost 3 bases and J lost 4, with 9 bases in between. The CDR3 here is CASSFLLPTGELFF. As DNA, the CDR3 is TGTGCCAGCAGTTTTCTCCTCCCCACCGGGGAGCTGTTTTTT.

V gene TRBV19 combines with J gene TRBJ2-1; 10 bases map to TRBD2. Germline V gene lookup returns CDR1 LNHDA and CDR2 SQIVND (reference sequence). V was pared by 5 bases and J by 9 bases, with 16 bases of the junction left unmatched. CDR3 length equals 17 residues. Written as DNA, the CDR3 is TGTGCCAGTAGTGTCTTTCCACGAAGCGGGAGGGCTACTGAGCAGTTCTTC. This encodes CASSVFPRSGRATEQFF.

This clonotype was recorded at least ten times. V and J are TRBV5-1 and TRBJ1-1; 8 nucleotides line up with TRBD1. V gave up 4 bases and J gave up 4 bases; unmatched junction bases: 6. CDR3 length: 14 residues. Germline lookup yields CDR1 SGHRS and CDR2 YFSETQ. CDR3 sequence: CASSPTGDATEAFF. Here the CDR3 DNA reads TGCGCCAGCAGCCCGACAGGGGATGCCACTGAAGCTTTCTTT.

This clonotype showed up many times. The rearrangement uses TRBV6-1 and TRBJ1-5, with D maybe TRBD1 (5 bases). Germline V gives CDR1 MNHNS, CDR2 SASEGT. This CDR3 has 16 residues. V shed 2 bases and J shed 0 bases, with 11 bases lying between them. Here the CDR3 reads CASSEWGLYSNQPQHF. The DNA of the CDR3 is TGTGCCAGCAGTGAATGGGGACTCTATAGCAATCAGCCCCAGCATTTT.

This clonotype was found a few times. CDR3 amino acids: CASGQGVSGYTF. The CDR3 DNA sequence: TGTGCCAGCGGACAGGGCGTCTCTGGCTACACCTTC. The chain uses TRBV12-3 or TRBV12-4 and TRBJ1-2; 8 nucleotides match TRBD1. V shed 8 bases, J shed 7 bases, and the junction held 6 bases outside the gene matches. The CDR3 loop spans 12 amino acids.

This clonotype showed up many times. The V and J genes are TRBV2 and TRBJ1-2; D is undetermined. Germline values: CDR1 SNHLY, CDR2 FYNNEI. The V gene lost 7 bases and the J gene lost 1 base, with 16 bases spanning the gap. CDR3 size: 15 residues. CDR3: CASTAGSVYNYGYTF. In nucleotides, the CDR3 is TGTGCCAGCACGGCAGGCTCAGTGTATAACTATGGCTACACCTTC.

This clonotype was found a few times. This chain joins TRBV5-8 and TRBJ1-6; D is unclear. The V gene lost 0 bases and the J gene lost 7 bases, with 8 bases spanning the gap. The CDR3 sequence is 14 residues long. Germline-derived CDR1 and CDR2 are SGHTS and YDEGEE. The CDR3 here is CASSLEGANSPLHF. CDR3 bases: TGTGCCAGCAGCTTGGAAGGCGCGAATTCACCCCTCCACTTT.

This clonotype was observed at least ten times. The chain has TRBV7-2 and TRBJ2-3; D may be TRBD1 (5 bases). The germline V gene has CDR1 SGHTA and CDR2 FQGNSA. Trimming cost V 1 base and J 5 bases, with 10 bases left between them. The CDR3 runs to 14 residues. CDR3 in DNA: TGTGCCAGCAGCTTAGATCAGGGAAGAGATACGCAGTATTTT. Its translation is CASSLDQGRDTQYF.

V is TRBV2 and J is TRBJ1-2; 7 bases agree with TRBD1. Germline-derived CDR1 and CDR2 are SNHLY and FYNNEI. After removal of 3 bases from V and 2 bases from J, the junction contained 6 bases not matched to a gene. The CDR3 sequence is 15 residues long. The CDR3 DNA follows: TGTGCCAGCAGTGACCCGGACAGGAGAAACTATGGCTACACCTTC. Its protein is CASSDPDRRNYGYTF.

The CDR3 reads CASIPGQGAPGETQYF. CDR3 bases: TGTGCCAGCATCCCGGGACAGGGGGCGCCTGGAGAGACCCAGTACTTC. The chain employs TRBV2 and TRBJ2-5, with TRBD1 matching over 12 bases. Germline CDR1 is SNHLY and CDR2 is FYNNEI. J was trimmed by 4 bases and V by 7 bases; bases with no gene match: 10. CDR3 length equals 16 residues. The full variable domain, completed using reference TRBV2 and TRBJ2-5, is EPEVTQTPSHQVTQMGQEVILRCVPISNHLYFYWYRQILGQKVEFLVSFYNNEISEKSEIFDDQFSVERPDGSNFTLKIRSTKLEDSAMYFCASIPGQGAPGETQYFGPGTRLLVL.

This clonotype showed up just a few times. The rearrangement joins TRBV3-1 to TRBJ2-7, with 8 bases fitting TRBD1. Trimming cost V 5 bases and J 6 bases; bases outside gene matches: 12. Germline CDR1 is LGHDT and CDR2 is YNNKEL (reference sequence). CDR3 size: 15 residues. CDR3 sequence (DNA): TGTGCCAGCAGCTCTCAAGACAGGGGTGGAGCCGAGCAGTACTTC. It specifies CASSSQDRGGAEQYF.

This clonotype was counted many times. V usage is TRBV11-2 and J usage is TRBJ2-3, with D tentatively TRBD1 (5 bases). Looked up from germline, CDR1 is SGHAT and CDR2 is FQNNGV. The length of the CDR3 is 14 residues. The V gene lost 0 bases and the J gene lost 6 bases, with 10 bases spanning the gap. The DNA for the CDR3 is TGTGCCAGCAGCTTAGATCAAGGGGTGGATACGCAGTATTTT. As protein: CASSLDQGVDTQYF.

This clonotype was detected only a few times. V gene TRBV20-1 combines with J gene TRBJ2-1, with TRBD1 as a possible D gene (5 bases). CDR1 is DFQATT, CDR2 SNEGSKA, per germline (reference sequence). There are 14 residues in the CDR3. V lost 6 bases and J 6 bases, leaving 18 bases between the germline ends. The chain's CDR3 is CSAAGPNDSNEQFF. The CDR3 DNA reads TGCAGTGCAGCCGGGCCCAACGACAGCAATGAGCAGTTCTTC.

This clonotype showed up many times. J is TRBJ1-5 and V is TRBV5-6, with D tentatively TRBD1 (5 bases). V was shortened by 3 bases and J by 1 base, with 20 bases between the two germline ends. The germline gives CDR1 SGHDT, CDR2 YYEEEE. This CDR3 has 18 amino acids. CDR3 region: CASSSSWSREYSNQPQHF. The CDR3 DNA follows: TGTGCCAGCAGCTCATCGTGGTCCAGGGAGTACAGCAATCAGCCCCAGCATTTT.

This clonotype was recorded a few times. The rearrangement uses TRBV20-1 and TRBJ2-7, with 7 bases matching TRBD2. Germline V lookup: CDR1 DFQATT, CDR2 SNEGSKA (reference sequence). The CDR3 is 15 amino acids. J gave up 0 bases and V 0 bases, and 5 bases lay outside the gene matches. For the CDR3, the DNA is TGCAGTGCTAGAGATATGGCTAGCGGCTCCTACGAGCAGTACTTC. It is translated as CSARDMASGSYEQYF.

A note on this clonotype: The junction differs from germline at one of its ends, possibly a read error. This sequence joins TRBV13 and TRBJ2-3, with D possibly matching TRBD1 (6 bases). Germline-derived CDR1 and CDR2 are PRHDT and FYEKMQ (reference sequence). There are 15 residues in the CDR3. The DNA for the CDR3 is TGTGCCAGCAGCGTAGGGGCAGGGGTTAAAGATACGCAGTATTTT. Translating gives CASSVGAGVKDTQYF.

This clonotype has just a few counts. CDR3 residues: CSARGLGSYTF. The CDR3 nucleotides are TGCAGTGCTAGGGGTCTGGGGAGCTACACCTTC. The chain uses TRBV20-1 and TRBJ1-2; D gene ambiguous. The ends were cut back, 3 bases at V and 9 bases at J, with 11 bases in the middle. Germline loops: CDR1 DFQATT, CDR2 SNEGSKA (reference sequence). CDR3 length: 11 amino acids.